Presented here are 9 T cell receptor beta chains from one specimen sequenced in a study of T cell responses to AZD1222 COVID-19 vaccine. Using immunoSEQ multiplex PCR, the repertoire was profiled, and TCRdb retains in-frame clones only, with some absent. The sample comprises roughly 120,000 clones, 70% to 90% of which are singletons, and 7.7% rests with the top ten. The sequenced sample was peripheral blood, obtained on day 0 of AZD1222 vaccination. These receptors were obtained from an adult in good health.

The chain combines TRBV28 with TRBJ1-2, with unresolved D. The CDR3 has 14 amino acids. Germline CDR1 MDHEN, CDR2 SYDVKM. V lost 5 bases, J lost 0 bases, and 10 bases lay in between. This chain's CDR3 is CASSLDRANYGYTF. In nucleotides, the CDR3 is TGTGCCAGCAGTCTTGACCGGGCTAACTATGGCTACACCTTC.

V and J are TRBV7-3 and TRBJ2-1; D remains unclear. The CDR3 extends over 15 amino acids. CDR1 and CDR2 (germline): SGHTA, FQGTGA. V was pared by 5 bases and J by 0 bases, with 11 bases between. CDR3 sequence reads: CASSLYGSSYNEQFF. The CDR3 DNA reads TGTGCCAGCAGCCTCTACGGTAGCTCCTACAATGAGCAGTTCTTC.

The V and J genes are TRBV12-5 and TRBJ1-5; 7 nucleotides align to TRBD1. This CDR3 spans 18 amino acids. Germline V gives CDR1 LGHNT, CDR2 FRNRAP. The CDR3 DNA reads TGTGCCATCCTCCATGGACAGGTATCCCTTTATAGCAATCAGCCCCAGCATTTT. It encodes CAILHGQVSLYSNQPQHF.

This rearrangement joins TRBV5-1 to TRBJ1-2; no reliable D call. Germline V gives CDR1 SGHRS, CDR2 YFSETQ. The ends were cut back, 4 bases at V and 4 bases at J, with 14 bases in the middle. The CDR3 covers 14 residues. CDR3 sequence (DNA): TGCGCCAGCAGCCCGGAATCCGCGACCTATGGCTACACCTTC. Amino acids: CASSPESATYGYTF.

This sequence joins TRBV7-2 and TRBJ2-7; 11 nucleotides line up with TRBD2. This CDR3 has 18 amino acids. With V trimmed by 5 bases and J by 2 bases, 14 bases remained unmatched. CDR1 and CDR2 (germline): SGHTA, FQGNSA. This CDR3 is CASSAQPLAGANPYEQYF. For the CDR3, the DNA is TGTGCCAGCAGCGCTCAGCCACTAGCGGGAGCGAATCCCTACGAGCAGTACTTC. The complete variable domain, with remaining parts taken from reference TRBV7-2 and TRBJ2-7, reads GAGVSQSPSNKVTEKGKDVELRCDPISGHTALYWYRQSLGQGLEFLIYFQGNSAPDKSGLPSDRFSAERTGGSVSTLTIQRTQQEDSAVYLCASSAQPLAGANPYEQYFGPGTRLTVT.

This chain joins TRBV28 and TRBJ1-6, with D unresolved. V lost 7 bases to trimming and J lost 0 bases, with 16 bases between them. Per germline, CDR1 MDHEN and CDR2 SYDVKM. The CDR3 runs to 17 residues. This chain's CDR3 is CASTSASASSYNSPLHF. The CDR3 DNA follows: TGTGCCAGCACCAGCGCGAGCGCGAGCTCCTATAATTCACCCCTCCACTTT.

The chain links TRBV7-9 to TRBJ1-1, with D perhaps matching TRBD1 (5 bases). This CDR3 region has 15 residues. In germline, CDR1 is SEHNR, CDR2 FQNEAQ (reference sequence). The ends were cut back, 5 bases at V and 4 bases at J, with 17 bases in the middle. The CDR3 DNA sequence: TGTGCCAGCAGCCCGGGGGAGGGAAGGGCCACTGAAGCTTTCTTT. As protein: CASSPGEGRATEAFF.

The CDR3 DNA reads TGTGCCAGCAGTTACCGGATCAGTGGTGCCGGGGAGCTGTTTTTT. Translation: CASSYRISGAGELFF. This chain links TRBV6-5 with TRBJ2-2; D unclear. The CDR3 length is 15 residues. From germline, CDR1 is MNHEY and CDR2 SVGAGI. Deletions cut 2 bases from V and 6 bases from J, with 13 bases between.

This clone was counted only a few times. The genes are TRBV19 and TRBJ2-7; no clear D. The CDR3 contains 16 residues. V lost 1 base, J lost 2 bases, and 15 bases lay in between. Germline V gene data show CDR1 as LNHDA and CDR2 as SQIVND (reference sequence). CDR3 region: CASSIVGAASTYEQYF. The CDR3 nucleotides read TGTGCCAGTAGTATAGTCGGAGCAGCATCGACCTACGAGCAGTACTTC.